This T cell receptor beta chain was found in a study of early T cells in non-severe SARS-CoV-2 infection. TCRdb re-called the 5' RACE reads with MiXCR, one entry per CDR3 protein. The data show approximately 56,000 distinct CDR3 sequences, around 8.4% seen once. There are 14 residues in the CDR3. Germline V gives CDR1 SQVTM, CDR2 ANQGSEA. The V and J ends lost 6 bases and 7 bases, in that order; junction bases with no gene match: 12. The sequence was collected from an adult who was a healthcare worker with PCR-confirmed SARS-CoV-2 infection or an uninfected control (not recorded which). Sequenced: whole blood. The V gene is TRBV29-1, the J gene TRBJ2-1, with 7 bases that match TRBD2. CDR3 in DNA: TGCAGCGTGAATGCTGCAGGAGCGGGGAATGAGCAGTTCTTC. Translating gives CSVNAAGAGNEQFF.